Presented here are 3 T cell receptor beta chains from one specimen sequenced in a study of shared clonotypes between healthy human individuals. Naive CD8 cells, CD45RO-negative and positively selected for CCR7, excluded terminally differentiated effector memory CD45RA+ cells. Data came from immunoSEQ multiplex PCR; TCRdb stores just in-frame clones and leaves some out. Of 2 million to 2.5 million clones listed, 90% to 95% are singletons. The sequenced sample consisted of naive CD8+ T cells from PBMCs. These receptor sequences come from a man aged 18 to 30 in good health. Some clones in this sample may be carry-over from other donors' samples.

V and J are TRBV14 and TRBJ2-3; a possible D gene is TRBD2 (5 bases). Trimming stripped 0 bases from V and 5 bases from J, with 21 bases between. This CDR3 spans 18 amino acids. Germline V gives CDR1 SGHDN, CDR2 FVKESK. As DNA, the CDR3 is TGTGCCAGCAGCCAAGATTTTGAGGGAGAACGCTGGGTAGATACGCAGTATTTT. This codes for CASSQDFEGERWVDTQYF.

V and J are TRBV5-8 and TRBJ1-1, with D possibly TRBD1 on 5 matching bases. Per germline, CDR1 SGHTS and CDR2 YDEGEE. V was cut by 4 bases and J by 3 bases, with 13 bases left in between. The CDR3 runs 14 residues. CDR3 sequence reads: CASSPTALYTEAFF. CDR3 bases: TGTGCCAGCAGCCCGACAGCACTTTACACTGAAGCTTTCTTT.

The CDR3 DNA is TGTGCCAGCAGCCAATCCTTAATAGGCGTGAACACTGAAGCTTTCTTT. Protein: CASSQSLIGVNTEAFF. V is TRBV7-3 and J is TRBJ1-1; D is ambiguous. CDR3 length equals 16 residues. CDR1 SGHTA and CDR2 FQGTGA come from the germline V gene. V lost 5 bases to trimming and J lost 0 bases, with 16 bases between them.